This TCR beta chain originates from a study of response to subunit inactivated influenza vaccine. CDR3 length equals 15 residues. Deletions cut 5 bases from V and 0 bases from J, with 12 bases between. TCRdb analysed the RT-PCR reads with MiXCR anew, one entry per CDR3 protein. The sample consists of just under 550,000 distinct CDR3 sequences, under 30% of them appearing once. The sample holds many counts of this clonotype. The sample was also linked to a second study, of T cells expressing NK-cell markers. That study adds: The cDNA for TCR beta came from 5'RACE template switching with UMIs. In the group of eight sequenced donors, seven were HCMV-seropositive and one was seronegative. One observes that, in a handful of donors, these clonotypes were also the leading ones within the CD3+CD56-NKG2C+ fraction.

The V and J genes are TRBV12-3 or TRBV12-4 and TRBJ2-3; D is possibly TRBD2 (7 bases). This clonotype was obtained from a man aged 45-60 years who received an inactivated influenza vaccine. Sequencing used CD4+ T cells sorted from PBMCs, obtained roughly 13 days after vaccination. The CDR3 spells CASSLRGPSTDTQYF. DNA for the CDR3: TGTGCCAGCAGTCTGCGGGGGCCAAGCACAGATACGCAGTATTTT.